The TCR beta chain described here comes from a study of CD8 T cells in ankylosing spondylitis. MiXCR, applied by TCRdb to the 5' RACE reads, yields one record per CDR3 protein. The sample contains approximately 35,000 distinct CDR3 sequences, about an eighth of which appear only once. Trimming took 4 bases from V and 2 from J, leaving 12 bases between them. The CDR3 contains 16 residues. Germline V gives CDR1 MGHRA, CDR2 YSYEKL. The sequencing sample was made of synovial fluid, either unsorted or a sorted T cell fraction (not recorded which). This TCR derives from a male donor with ankylosing spondylitis. V gene TRBV4-1 combines with J gene TRBJ2-6, with a tentative D call TRBD1 (6 bases). The DNA of the CDR3 is TGCGCCAGCAGCCGAGGGTCAGGGGCTGGGGCCAACGTCCTGACTTTC. This translates into CASSRGSGAGANVLTF.